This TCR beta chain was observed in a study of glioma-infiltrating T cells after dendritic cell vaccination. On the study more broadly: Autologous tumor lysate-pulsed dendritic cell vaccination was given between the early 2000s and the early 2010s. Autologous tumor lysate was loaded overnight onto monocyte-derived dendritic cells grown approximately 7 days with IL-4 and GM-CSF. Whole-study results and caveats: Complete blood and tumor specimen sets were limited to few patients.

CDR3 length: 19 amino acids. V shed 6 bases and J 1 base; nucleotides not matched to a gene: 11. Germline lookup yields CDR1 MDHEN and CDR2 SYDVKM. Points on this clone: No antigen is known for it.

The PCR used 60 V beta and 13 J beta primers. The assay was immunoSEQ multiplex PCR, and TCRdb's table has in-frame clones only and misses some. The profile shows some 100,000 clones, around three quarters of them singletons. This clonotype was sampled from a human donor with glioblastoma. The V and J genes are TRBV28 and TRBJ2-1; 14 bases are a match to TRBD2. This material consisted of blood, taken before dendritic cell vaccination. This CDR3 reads CASSPVGGLAGASYNEQFF. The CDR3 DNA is TGTGCCAGCAGCCCGGTGGGGGGACTAGCGGGGGCGTCCTACAATGAGCAGTTCTTC. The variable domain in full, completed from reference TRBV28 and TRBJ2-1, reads DVKVTQSSRYLVKRTGEKVFLECVQDMDHENMFWYRQDPGLGLRLIYFSYDVKMKEKGDIPEGYSVSREKKERFSLILESASTNQTSMYLCASSPVGGLAGASYNEQFFGPGTRLTVL.